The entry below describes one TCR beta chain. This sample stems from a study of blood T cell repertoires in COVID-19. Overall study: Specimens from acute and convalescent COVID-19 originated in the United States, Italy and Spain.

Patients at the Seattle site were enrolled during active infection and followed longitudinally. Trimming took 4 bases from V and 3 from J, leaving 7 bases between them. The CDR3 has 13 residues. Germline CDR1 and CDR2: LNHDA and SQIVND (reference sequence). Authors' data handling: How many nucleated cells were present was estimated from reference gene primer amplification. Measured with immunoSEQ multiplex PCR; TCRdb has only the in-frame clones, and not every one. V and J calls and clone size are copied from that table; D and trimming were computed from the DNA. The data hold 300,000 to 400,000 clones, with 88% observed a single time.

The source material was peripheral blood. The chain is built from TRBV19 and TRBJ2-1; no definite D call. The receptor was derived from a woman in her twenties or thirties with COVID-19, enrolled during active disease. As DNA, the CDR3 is TGTGCCAGTAGTAGTCAAAACTACAATGAGCAGTTCTTC. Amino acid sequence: CASSSQNYNEQFF.